This T cell receptor beta chain was sequenced during a study of blood T cell repertoires in COVID-19. About the study: Whether acute or convalescent, the COVID-19 samples came from the United States, Italy and Spain.

The CDR3 has 15 residues. Trimming took 0 bases from V and 6 from J, leaving 12 bases between them. CDR1 and CDR2 from the germline V gene are SGHTA and FQGNSA. Original handling: Estimates of nucleated cell counts were drawn from the amplification of reference gene primers. The protocol was immunoSEQ multiplex PCR, while the TCRdb copy is restricted to in-frame clones and leaves out a portion. For V, J and clone size, that table is used; D and trimming come from the DNA. The table shows around 120,000 clones, with approximately 71% occurring only once. Sequencing used peripheral blood. This TCR was sampled from a woman aged 70-85 years with acute or convalescent COVID-19. This chain uses TRBV7-2 with TRBJ2-1, with a possible D match to TRBD2 (6 bases). The CDR3 here is CASSLARGSVNEQFF. The CDR3 bases are TGTGCCAGCAGCTTAGCCCGGGGGAGCGTCAATGAGCAGTTCTTC.